This T cell receptor beta chain was captured in a study of CD8 T cells in Susac syndrome. RNA was extracted with the RNeasy kit, and a quantity of roughly 0.45 to 1 ug was reverse transcribed using random hexamers. By means of immunoSEQ multiplex PCR, TCR beta CDR3 spanning 54 Vbeta and 13 Jbeta underwent amplification. TCRdb re-analysed the immunoSEQ multiplex PCR reads in MiXCR, keeping a single row per CDR3 protein. In the table there are 180,000 or so distinct CDR3 sequences, 90% to 95% of which are singletons. Worth noting for this clonotype: Antigen: not known.

The study, taken as a whole, reports: As the study acknowledged, the number of individuals who were part of its TCR sequencing and HLA analysis was relatively small.

V shed 6 bases, J shed 6 bases, and the junction held 5 bases outside the gene matches. Per the germline V gene, CDR1 is SNHLY and CDR2 is FYNNEI. The CDR3 loop spans 14 amino acids. Sequencing of TCR beta covered CD8+ and CD4+ T cells obtained from blood. Purification of the CD8+ and CD4+ T cells relied on negative isolation, and TEMRA cells underwent FACS enrichment. The sample comprised CD4+ T cells from PBMCs. The chain uses TRBV2 and TRBJ1-6; 7 nucleotides line up with TRBD1. The clonotype originates from a human donor in good health. The DNA for the CDR3 is TGTGCCAGCAGGGAACAGGGGCTTAATTCACCCCTCCACTTT. It encodes CASREQGLNSPLHF.